This TCR beta chain was documented in a study of cytomegalovirus exposure and HLA in healthy donors. The CDR3 spans 15 residues. Germline V gene data show CDR1 as SGHRS and CDR2 as YFSETQ. J lost 6 bases, V lost 0 bases, and 8 bases had no gene match. As regards this clone: Its antigen remains unknown.

Study-level results: Reports showed the classifier diagnosing cytomegalovirus status with high specificity and sensitivity.

Using immunoSEQ multiplex PCR, the repertoire was profiled, and TCRdb retains in-frame clones only, with some absent. The repertoire consists of roughly 120,000 clones, with just under 95% occurring once and the leading ten covering approximately 1.3%. This sequence was found in a woman in her late teens or twenties in good health and CMV-seronegative. This chain links TRBV5-1 with TRBJ1-2; 7 bases line up with TRBD1. The sample consisted of PBMCs. The CDR3 protein is CASSLGGDSTHGYTF. The CDR3 region has the DNA TGCGCCAGCAGCTTGGGGGGGGACAGTACTCATGGCTACACCTTC.